This TCR beta chain was sequenced during a study of T cell responses to AZD1222 COVID-19 vaccine. Here immunoSEQ multiplex PCR was the method, and the copy in TCRdb shows in-frame clones only, minus some. The data show roughly 55,000 clones, around nine tenths seen once. Details on this clone: Its antigen is not known.

Trimming took 3 bases from V and 2 from J; bases not matched to a gene: 4. The CDR3 spans 15 residues. CDR1 is SGDLS, CDR2 YYNGEE, per germline. The study, taken as a whole, reports: Variant regions that are unmutated are reportedly the target of nearly half of spike-specific TCRs. Baseline testing showed seropositivity in only a handful of AZD1222 recipients.

This sequence originates from an adult in good health. Sequences were derived from peripheral blood, sampled on day 0 of AZD1222 vaccination. V usage is TRBV9 and J usage is TRBJ2-7, with 11 bases fitting TRBD2. The CDR3 region has the DNA TGTGCCAGCAGCGCCACTAGCGGGGGTACCTACGAGCAGTACTTC. Amino acid sequence: CASSATSGGTYEQYF.